Below, one T cell receptor beta chain is given with its context. Its specificity is not known. PCR amplification relied on 60 Vbeta primers (plus 13 Jbeta primers). Profiling relied on immunoSEQ multiplex PCR, and the TCRdb table lists in-frame clones only, not all of them. The profile shows about 190,000 clones, roughly 74% of them singletons. Trimming shortened V by 1 base and J by 4 bases, and 11 bases separated the two germline ends. Looked up from germline, CDR1 is SGDLS and CDR2 is YYNGEE. This CDR3 contains 15 residues. These data belong to a study of cytomegalovirus exposure and HLA in healthy donors. Overall study findings and caveats: A later examination showed that TCR association rates differed by HLA locus, with DRB1 most and HLA-C fewest. When a later analysis compared HLA-associated TCR beta chains with equally common others, the HLA-associated chains turned out to be more clonally expanded and to have lower generation probabilities. The study designated fewer than 200 TCR beta chains cytomegalovirus-associated.

Healthy individuals who donated bone marrow served as the donors. The genes are TRBV9 and TRBJ2-2, with D tentatively TRBD1 (6 bases). Sequenced input: PBMCs. This clonotype was obtained from a woman between 25 and 40 years old in good health and CMV-seropositive. The CDR3 is CASSVTGSVTGELFF. The CDR3 nucleotides are TGTGCCAGCAGCGTAACAGGGTCGGTCACCGGGGAGCTGTTTTTT.